Listed below are T cell receptor beta chains from one sample, sequenced in a study of shared clonotypes between healthy human individuals. The assay was immunoSEQ multiplex PCR, and TCRdb's table has in-frame clones only and misses some. The sample has some 1,600,000 clones, roughly 98% seen once; the top ten hold roughly 0.4%. The specimen sequenced was naive CD4+ T cells sorted from blood. These receptors were taken from a man aged 25-45 years in good health. Each CDR3 is given with its conserved first and last residue. Each record gives: D gene, CDR3 length, J gene, V gene, CDR3 protein. The D gene is left open where the match is weak.

.,17,TRBJ1-5,TRBV19,CASSIWAGHYSNQPQHF
TRBD1,16,TRBJ2-1,TRBV9,CASSVGPGTGVGHQFF
TRBD1,18,TRBJ2-7,TRBV5-1,CASSFLIGTGVGLYEQYF
.,15,TRBJ2-5,TRBV5-6,CASSWWTEVQETQYF
.,16,TRBJ2-5,TRBV7-8,CASRRQRDTPFQTQYF
TRBD1,16,TRBJ2-1,TRBV4-1,CASSQPGGRSYNEQFF
.,14,TRBJ2-1,TRBV9,CASSPEGAIPMQFF
.,15,TRBJ2-4,TRBV5-1,CASSLVDRAKNIQYF
TRBD2,15,TRBJ2-2,TRBV28,CASSLLAGGAGELFF
.,13,TRBJ2-5,TRBV5-1,CASSFLTKETQYF
TRBD1,15,TRBJ1-1,TRBV9,CASSASRGPNTEAFF
.,13,TRBJ2-5,TRBV9,CASSVEDGATQYF
.,15,TRBJ2-1,TRBV28,CASSLRGNSYNEQFF
.,15,TRBJ2-3,TRBV28,CASSTKRGGTDTQYF
.,16,TRBJ1-1,TRBV18,CASSPGVGSMNTEAFF
.,14,TRBJ2-3,TRBV7-2,CASSLDRSTDTQYF
TRBD2,17,TRBJ2-1,TRBV5-1,CASSFMASGSGYNEQFF
.,14,TRBJ2-5,TRBV11-2,CASSLGGNQETQYF
.,14,TRBJ1-3,TRBV29-1,CSVVGGASGNTIYF
.,15,TRBJ1-2,TRBV19,CASSGENNANYGYTF
TRBD1,18,TRBJ2-2,TRBV10-3,CAISENDWTGRGAGELFF
TRBD1,13,TRBJ2-7,TRBV10-1,CASQRTGTYEQYF
.,15,TRBJ1-1,TRBV5-1,CASSLATDLNTEAFF
.,14,TRBJ1-2,TRBV5-4,CASSPSLSTFGYTF
TRBD1,15,TRBJ1-5,TRBV6-1,CASSEADRGGQPQHF
TRBD1,16,TRBJ2-3,TRBV18,CASSPTGTGPRDTQYF
.,15,TRBJ1-5,TRBV6-5,CASSYTGASNQPQHF
.,15,TRBJ2-5,TRBV5-6,CASSPGTTVQETQYF
.,11,TRBJ2-4,TRBV20-1,CSAQGKNIQYF
.,15,TRBJ2-7,TRBV5-8,CASSLGAPPSYEQYF
.,13,TRBJ2-7,TRBV7-3,CASSLNGLGEQYF
.,14,TRBJ2-2,TRBV10-3,CAIREGQNTGELFF
TRBD1,16,TRBJ2-1,TRBV4-3,CASSLSFGTVYNEQFF
TRBD1,16,TRBJ2-3,TRBV5-6,CASSLALQGAIDTQYF
TRBD2,12,TRBJ2-3,TRBV5-1,CASSLFAGGWYF
.,17,TRBJ2-2,TRBV9,CASSVGRRQRGTGELFF
.,15,TRBJ1-4,TRBV6-1,CASSGPAAYNEKLFF
.,14,TRBJ2-7,TRBV29-1,CSVEDPGHLYEQYF
.,13,TRBJ1-5,TRBV18,CASSIQGNQPQHF
.,13,TRBJ1-1,TRBV28,CASSSWGNTEAFF
.,15,TRBJ2-1,TRBV9,CASSVLSGGNNEQFF
.,15,TRBJ2-7,TRBV5-4,CASSLGGTPSYEQYF
TRBD1,15,TRBJ2-1,TRBV11-2,CASSSTRTGGREQFF
.,14,TRBJ2-5,TRBV5-1,CASSLLGVAKTQYF
TRBD1,13,TRBJ2-7,TRBV7-3,CASSWQGATQQYF
.,14,TRBJ2-7,TRBV12-2,CASRLALESYEQYF
.,14,TRBJ1-5,TRBV29-1,CSVVSGGLNQPQHF
.,14,TRBJ2-2,TRBV11-2,CASSYGQNTGELFF
.,11,TRBJ2-5,TRBV27,CASSLSGGLYF
.,14,TRBJ2-1,TRBV11-1,CASSLLGEFGEQFF
TRBD2,18,TRBJ2-1,TRBV5-1,CASRNLAGGRSSYNEQFF
.,16,TRBJ2-2,TRBV28,CASSEERSRNTGELFF